The 16 T cell receptor beta chains given below trace back to one sample, sequenced in a study of breast tumors, draining lymph nodes, adjacent tissues. Samples came from axillary lymph nodes draining the breast cancer. TCRdb independently ran MiXCR on the multiplex PCR reads; one entry per CDR3 protein. This sample has roughly 80,000 distinct CDR3 sequences, with about 21% found just once. Sequencing was carried out using axillary lymph node tissue. All receptors come from a female donor with breast cancer. Some clones in this sample may be carry-over from other donors' samples.

The table lists this clonotype with many counts. The rearrangement uses TRBV29-1 and TRBJ2-5, with 7 bases matching TRBD1. CDR3 length: 13 amino acids. Germline CDR1 reads SQVTM; CDR2 reads ANQGSEA. V dropped 4 bases and J dropped 2; count of bases not matched to a gene: 4. The CDR3 is CSVGGTAQETQYF. The CDR3, as DNA: TGCAGCGTTGGGGGGACAGCTCAAGAGACCCAGTACTTC.

In its sample, this clonotype was seen many times. The chain is built from TRBV6-2 or TRBV6-3 and TRBJ2-7, with TRBD2 matching 14 bases. V shed 6 bases, J shed 4 bases, and the junction held 5 bases outside the gene matches. The CDR3 is made up of 15 amino acids. Looked up from germline, CDR1 is MNHEY and CDR2 is SVGEGT. CDR3 loop: CASSRGTSGSYEQYF. CDR3 sequence (DNA): TGTGCCAGCAGCAGGGGGACTAGCGGGAGTTACGAGCAGTACTTC.

Many counts were recorded for this clonotype. The chain is built from TRBV2 and TRBJ2-5, with TRBD2 identical over 12 bases. The V and J ends lost 4 bases and 5 bases, in that order; junction bases with no gene match: 8. The germline CDR1 and CDR2 sequences are SNHLY and FYNNEI. CDR3 size: 16 residues. The DNA for the CDR3 is TGTGCCAGCAGTGCCCGGACTAGCGGGAAAGGGGAGACCCAGTACTTC. Translated, it gives CASSARTSGKGETQYF.

This clonotype was seen just once. A single base separates this from a much larger clone, so it may be a read error. Since no conserved phenylalanine or tryptophan closes the CDR3, a read error is the likely cause. The rearrangement joins TRBV7-7 to TRBJ2-5; tentatively, D is TRBD2 (5 bases). Germline values: CDR1 SSHAT, CDR2 FNYEAQ (reference sequence). This CDR3 is 13 amino acids long. As DNA, the CDR3 is TGTGCTAGCAGCTTAGGGCGGGCAGAGACCCAGTACCTC. It translates to CASSLGRAETQYL.

This clonotype was counted at least ten times. The chain employs TRBV5-6 and TRBJ2-2; TRBD1 matches at 9 bases. Germline lookup yields CDR1 SGHDT and CDR2 YYEEEE. The ends lost 1 base at V and 3 bases at J; junction bases unmatched: 7. The CDR3 totals 17 residues. This CDR3 is CASSLLGQGGDTGELFF. The CDR3 bases are TGTGCCAGCAGCTTGCTGGGACAGGGCGGGGACACCGGGGAGCTGTTTTTT.

The gene calls are TRBV2 and TRBJ1-1, with 7 nucleotides matching TRBD1. Trimming at V came to 7 bases and at J to 5 bases, leaving 16 bases not matched to a gene. The V gene's germline CDR1 is SNHLY and CDR2 FYNNEI. The CDR3 totals 16 residues. CDR3 DNA sequence: TGTGCCAGCAACATGGAGAAGGACAGGCCGGGGACTGAAGCTTTCTTT. Its protein product is CASNMEKDRPGTEAFF.

About this clonotype: A read error is possible here, since a much larger clone lies one base away. This chain connects TRBV4-3 to TRBJ2-5; D is uncertain. Trimming took 0 bases from V and 6 from J, leaving 11 bases between them. Germline V gives CDR1 LGHNA, CDR2 YSLEER. The CDR3 is 14 amino acids. The CDR3 DNA is TGCGCCAGCAGCCAAGATAGAAGGGCCAAGACCCAGTACTTC. It encodes CASSQDRRAKTQYF.

This clonotype was detected many times. The chain recombines TRBV4-3 with TRBJ1-2; weak D call: TRBD1 (5 bases). Trimming stripped 4 bases from V and 4 bases from J, with 22 bases between. The germline V gene has CDR1 LGHNA and CDR2 YSLEER. The CDR3 sequence is 17 residues long. The CDR3 nucleotides read TGCGCCAGCAGCCCCACGGCATTCGACAGCCTAGTCTATGGCTACACCTTC. Translated: CASSPTAFDSLVYGYTF.

This clonotype was recorded many times. The chain joins TRBV5-1 to TRBJ2-2; no reliable D call. V lost 2 bases to trimming and J lost 1 base, with 9 bases between them. The CDR3 contains 15 residues. CDR1 and CDR2 from the germline V gene are SGHRS and YFSETQ. The CDR3, as DNA: TGCGCCAGCAGCTTTTTGACTGTGAACACCGGGGAGCTGTTTTTT. Translating it yields CASSFLTVNTGELFF.

This clonotype was detected ten times or more. The chain employs TRBV4-1 and TRBJ2-5; 8 bases fit TRBD1. Germline V CDR1 and CDR2: MGHRA, YSYEKL. The CDR3 runs to 16 residues. V was pared by 3 bases and J by 4 bases, with 10 bases of the junction left unmatched. CDR3 in amino acids: CASSQTGDSVLETQYF. DNA of the CDR3: TGCGCCAGCAGCCAGACAGGGGACTCTGTGCTAGAGACCCAGTACTTC.

This clonotype has at least ten counts. The chain is built from TRBV6-5 and TRBJ2-7; TRBD2 is a possible D gene (5 bases). Germline CDR1 MNHEY, CDR2 SVGAGI. V lost 0 bases, J lost 1 base, and 10 bases lay in between. The CDR3 is 15 residues long. CDR3 coding DNA: TGTGCCAGCAGTTACTCGGCGGGCCGGTCCTACGAGCAGTACTTC. Its translation: CASSYSAGRSYEQYF.

This clonotype was found many times. The J gene is TRBJ2-1, the V gene TRBV5-1; no firm D call. V was trimmed by 4 bases and J by 3 bases, leaving 5 bases between them. CDR3 length equals 12 residues. From germline, CDR1 is SGHRS and CDR2 YFSETQ. Written as DNA, the CDR3 is TGCGCCAGCAGCGTCGACTACAATGAGCAGTTCTTC. Protein sequence: CASSVDYNEQFF.

This clonotype occurred many times. The rearrangement joins TRBV7-8 to TRBJ1-5, with D unclear. The CDR3 has 13 residues. Between the trimmed V and J ends, which lost 2 bases and 8 bases, there was a span of 10 bases. The germline gives CDR1 SGHVS, CDR2 FQNEAQ. CDR3 residues: CASSLTGSKPQHF. The CDR3 coding sequence is TGTGCCAGCAGCTTAACTGGGAGCAAGCCCCAGCATTTT.

This chain joins TRBV6-2 or TRBV6-3 and TRBJ2-1; D is unclear. The CDR3 consists of 13 residues. Trimming shortened V by 5 bases and J by 10 bases, and 15 bases separated the two germline ends. From germline, CDR1 is MNHEY and CDR2 SVGEGT. The DNA for the CDR3 is TGTGCCAGCAGTACTCAGCTAAGAAGGGAGCAGTTCTTC. Translated: CASSTQLRREQFF.

This clonotype has ten or more counts. The V and J genes are TRBV3-1 and TRBJ1-5; no clear D gene. Germline loops: CDR1 LGHDT, CDR2 YNNKEL (reference sequence). CDR3 size: 14 residues. V was pared by 1 base and J by 5 bases, with 9 bases between. Here the CDR3 DNA reads TGTGCCAGCAGCCAAGGGACGGGTTATCAGCCCCAGCATTTT. Translating gives CASSQGTGYQPQHF.

This clonotype was detected ten times or more. This chain joins TRBV2 and TRBJ2-1, with 9 nucleotides matching TRBD1. V lost 7 bases, J lost 7 bases, and 17 bases stayed unmatched. The length of the CDR3 is 17 residues. The germline gives CDR1 SNHLY, CDR2 FYNNEI. CDR3 amino acids: CASIRGIWGQGMNEQFF. In DNA form, the CDR3 reads TGTGCCAGCATTCGGGGGATTTGGGGACAGGGTATGAATGAGCAGTTCTTC.